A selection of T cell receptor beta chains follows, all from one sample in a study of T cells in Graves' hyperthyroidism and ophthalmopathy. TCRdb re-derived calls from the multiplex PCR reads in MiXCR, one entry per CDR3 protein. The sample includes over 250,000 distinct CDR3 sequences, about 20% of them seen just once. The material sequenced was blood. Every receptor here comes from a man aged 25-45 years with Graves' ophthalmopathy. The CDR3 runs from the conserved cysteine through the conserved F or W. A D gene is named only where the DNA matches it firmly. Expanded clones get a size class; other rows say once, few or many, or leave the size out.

CDR3 protein: CASSEGPAYEQYF
CDR3 DNA: TGTGCCAGCAGTGAAGGTCCCGCCTACGAGCAGTACTTC
V gene: TRBV6-1
D gene: NA
J gene: TRBJ2-7
clone size: many

CDR3 protein: CASSLAGSQHF
CDR3 DNA: TGTGCCAGCAGTTTAGCGGGGAGCCAGCATTTT
V gene: TRBV12-3/TRBV12-4
D gene: NA
J gene: TRBJ1-5
clone size: few

CDR3 protein: CASSGSPGQYDGYTF
CDR3 DNA: TGCGCCAGCAGCGGTTCCCCGGGACAGTATGATGGCTACACCTTC
V gene: TRBV5-1
D gene: TRBD1
J gene: TRBJ1-2
clone size: once

CDR3 protein: CATSSPGDLQETQYF
CDR3 DNA: TGTGCCACCAGCAGCCCCGGGGACCTTCAAGAGACCCAGTACTTC
V gene: TRBV15
D gene: NA
J gene: TRBJ2-5
clone size: few

CDR3 protein: CATRRDTLDGLSGEARFFDEQFF
CDR3 DNA: TGTGCCACCAGACGCGACACACTCGACGGACTTTCCGGGGAGGCGAGGTTCTTCGATGAGCAGTTCTTC
V gene: TRBV2
D gene: NA
J gene: TRBJ2-1
clone size: NA

CDR3 protein: CASSLEPPGAGNTIYF
CDR3 DNA: TGTGCCAGCAGCTTAGAGCCCCCAGGGGCTGGAAACACCATATATTTT
V gene: TRBV11-2
D gene: NA
J gene: TRBJ1-3
clone size: many

CDR3 protein: CASSLIGTGTDGAQHF
CDR3 DNA: TGTGCCAGCAGTTTAATTGGGACGGGGACGGATGGGGCCCAGCATTTT
V gene: TRBV28
D gene: NA
J gene: TRBJ1-5
clone size: few

CDR3 protein: CASSLTGRTEAFF
CDR3 DNA: TGTGCCAGCAGTTTAACCGGGCGGACTGAAGCTTTCTTT
V gene: TRBV28
D gene: NA
J gene: TRBJ1-1
clone size: NA

CDR3 protein: CASSLRTGRMNTGELFF
CDR3 DNA: TGTGCCAGCAGCTTAAGAACAGGGCGGATGAACACCGGGGAGCTGTTTTTT
V gene: TRBV11-2
D gene: NA
J gene: TRBJ2-2
clone size: many

CDR3 protein: CASSQDRDRGFEQYF
CDR3 DNA: TGCGCCAGCAGCCAAGATCGGGACAGGGGTTTTGAGCAGTACTTC
V gene: TRBV4-1
D gene: TRBD1
J gene: TRBJ2-7
clone size: NA

CDR3 protein: CASSPRLRGNEQFF
CDR3 DNA: TGTGCCAGCAGCCCACGCCTCAGGGGCAATGAGCAGTTCTTC
V gene: TRBV7-2
D gene: NA
J gene: TRBJ2-1
clone size: many

CDR3 protein: CASLRDGEKLFF
CDR3 DNA: TGTGCCAGTCTGCGGGACGGCGAAAAACTGTTTTTT
V gene: TRBV2
D gene: NA
J gene: TRBJ1-4
clone size: many

CDR3 protein: CASSHSGISGEKLFF
CDR3 DNA: TGTGCCAGCAGCCATTCAGGGATATCGGGCGAAAAACTGTTTTTT
V gene: TRBV3-1
D gene: NA
J gene: TRBJ1-4
clone size: many

CDR3 protein: CAPNSPSEGHMNGELFF
CDR3 DNA: TGTGCCCCCAATTCGCCGTCGGAGGGCCATATGAACGGGGAGCTGTTTTTT
V gene: TRBV6-2/TRBV6-3
D gene: NA
J gene: TRBJ2-2
clone size: NA

CDR3 protein: CASSSLGRATDTQYF
CDR3 DNA: TGTGCCAGCAGCTCTCTCGGGCGGGCCACAGATACGCAGTATTTT
V gene: TRBV11-3
D gene: NA
J gene: TRBJ2-3
clone size: many

CDR3 protein: CASGRGRTRGSYNEQFF
CDR3 DNA: TGTGCCAGCGGGAGGGGTCGTACCCGTGGTTCCTACAATGAGCAGTTCTTC
V gene: TRBV9
D gene: TRBD2
J gene: TRBJ2-1
clone size: few

CDR3 protein: CSARDRGQGTEAFF
CDR3 DNA: TGCAGTGCTAGAGACCGGGGACAGGGGACTGAAGCTTTCTTT
V gene: TRBV20-1
D gene: TRBD1
J gene: TRBJ1-1
clone size: many

CDR3 protein: CASTKDRDSQETQYF
CDR3 DNA: TGCGCCAGCACCAAAGACCGGGACTCCCAAGAGACCCAGTACTTC
V gene: TRBV10-2
D gene: NA
J gene: TRBJ2-5
clone size: NA

CDR3 protein: CASSQTSWGNEQFF
CDR3 DNA: TGTGCCAGCAGCCAGACTAGCTGGGGCAATGAGCAGTTCTTC
V gene: TRBV7-3
D gene: TRBD2
J gene: TRBJ2-1
clone size: few

CDR3 protein: CANSFKMGYGYTF
CDR3 DNA: TGTGCCAACAGCTTTAAAATGGGCTATGGCTACACCTTC
V gene: TRBV7-8
D gene: NA
J gene: TRBJ1-2
clone size: NA